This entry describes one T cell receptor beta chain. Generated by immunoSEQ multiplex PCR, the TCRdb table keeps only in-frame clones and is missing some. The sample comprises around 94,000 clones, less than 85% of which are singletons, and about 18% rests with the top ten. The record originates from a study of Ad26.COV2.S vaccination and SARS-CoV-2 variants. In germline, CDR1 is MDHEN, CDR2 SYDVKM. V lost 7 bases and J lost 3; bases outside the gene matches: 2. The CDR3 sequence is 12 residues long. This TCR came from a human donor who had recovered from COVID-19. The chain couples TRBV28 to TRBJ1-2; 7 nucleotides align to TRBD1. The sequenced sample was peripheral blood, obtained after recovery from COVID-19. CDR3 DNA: TGTGCCAGCATAGGGACAGACTATGGCTACACCTTC. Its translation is CASIGTDYGYTF.